Below are 9 T cell receptor beta chains sequenced from a single sample in a study of control samples from healthy donors and cancer patients. This table comes from immunoSEQ multiplex PCR, and its TCRdb copy is limited to in-frame clones, with some not included. This table has roughly 130,000 clones, around 90% appearing once. Source material: blood. These receptors were taken from a man between 18 and 29 years old in good health.

The chain carries TRBV10-1 and TRBJ1-1, with D unresolved. Between the trimmed V and J ends, which lost 7 bases and 0 bases, there was a span of 18 bases. The CDR3 loop spans 16 amino acids. Germline V gives CDR1 WNHNN, CDR2 SYGVQD (reference sequence). The CDR3, as DNA: TGCGCCAGCACCCCTGCGGGCAGCGGATTGAACACTGAAGCTTTCTTT. Translated: CASTPAGSGLNTEAFF.

The J gene is TRBJ1-2, the V gene TRBV5-1; 10 nucleotides line up with TRBD1. The CDR3 extends over 17 amino acids. The J segment lost 3 bases and the V segment lost 0 bases, leaving 8 bases of the junction unmatched. Germline CDR1 and CDR2: SGHRS and YFSETQ. CDR3 protein: CASSLGPGTGVDYGYTF. The CDR3 coding sequence is TGCGCCAGCAGCTTGGGACCCGGGACAGGGGTTGACTATGGCTACACCTTC.

The V and J genes are TRBV7-9 and TRBJ1-4, with 7 bases lining up with TRBD1. In germline, CDR1 is SEHNR, CDR2 FQNEAQ (reference sequence). CDR3 length: 14 amino acids. V was clipped by 1 base and J by 8 bases; unmatched bases: 4. CDR3 coding DNA: TGTGCCAGCAGCTTAGGCCAGGGGGGCGAAAAACTGTTTTTT. Translating gives CASSLGQGGEKLFF.

The genes are TRBV7-3 and TRBJ2-3; TRBD1 agrees at 11 bases. Germline-derived CDR1 and CDR2 are SGHTA and FQGTGA. The CDR3 sequence is 17 residues long. With V trimmed by 2 bases and J by 4 bases, 8 bases remained unmatched. The DNA of the CDR3 is TGTGCCAGCAGCTTAGCCCCCGGACAGGGGGCCTCAGATACGCAGTATTTT. Residues: CASSLAPGQGASDTQYF.

The genes are TRBV4-1 and TRBJ1-5, with 9 bases that match TRBD1. V gave up 2 bases and J gave up 2 bases; unmatched junction bases: 19. The germline CDR1 and CDR2 sequences are MGHRA and YSYEKL. CDR3 size: 21 residues. DNA for the CDR3: TGCGCCAGCAGCCAAATCTGGTTAGGGACAGGGTATATGTTTGGCAATCAGCCCCAGCATTTT. Its translation is CASSQIWLGTGYMFGNQPQHF.

This clone was detected only once. V and J are TRBV29-1 and TRBJ1-2; D ambiguous. V was shortened by 0 bases and J by 8 bases, with 10 bases between the two germline ends. The CDR3 contains 12 residues. The germline V gene encodes CDR1 SQVTM and CDR2 ANQGSEA. Here the CDR3 DNA reads TGCAGCGTTGAAGATTACACAGCCGGCTACACCTTC. It specifies CSVEDYTAGYTF.

This rearrangement joins TRBV9 to TRBJ1-2, with 8 positions matching TRBD1. Losses at the gene ends were 3 bases for V and 5 bases for J; bases not matched to a gene: 6. This CDR3 comprises 14 residues. CDR1 is SGDLS and CDR2 is YYNGEE in the germline V gene. CDR3 region: CASSAVTGDYGYTF. The CDR3 DNA follows: TGTGCCAGCAGCGCCGTGACAGGGGATTATGGCTACACCTTC.

The DNA for the CDR3 is TGTGCCAGCAGCTTAGATCCGGGCCGCGCAACTAATGAAAAACTGTTTTTT. Its translation: CASSLDPGRATNEKLFF. The V gene is TRBV11-2, the J gene TRBJ1-4; D not certain. The V and J ends lost 0 bases and 0 bases respectively, with 11 bases between them. This CDR3 comprises 17 residues. CDR1 is SGHAT, CDR2 FQNNGV, per germline.

V is TRBV15 and J is TRBJ2-2, with a possible D match to TRBD1 (6 bases). CDR3 size: 16 residues. Germline CDR1 LNHNV, CDR2 YYDKDF (reference sequence). V lost 1 base, J lost 3 bases, and 12 bases lay in between. The CDR3 sequence: CATSRAAGVDTGELFF. The CDR3 bases are TGTGCCACCAGCAGAGCGGCAGGGGTTGACACCGGGGAGCTGTTTTTT. Drawing the rest from reference TRBV15 and TRBJ2-2, the complete variable domain is DAMVIQNPRYQVTQFGKPVTLSCSQTLNHNVMYWYQQKSSQAPKLLFHYYDKDFNNEADTPDNFQSRRPNTSFCFLDIRSPGLGDTAMYLCATSRAAGVDTGELFFGEGSRLTVL.